The 12 T cell receptor beta chains given below trace back to one sample, sequenced in a study of PD-L1 blockade in urothelial cancer. Profiling relied on immunoSEQ multiplex PCR, and the TCRdb table lists in-frame clones only, not all of them. This table has around 40,000 clones, 85% to 90% appearing once. This sample comprised PBMCs, obtained around atezolizumab (anti-PD-L1) treatment. All receptors derive from a man in his sixties with urothelial cancer.

The chain has TRBV28 and TRBJ1-2; TRBD1 might be the D (5 bases). Looked up from germline, CDR1 is MDHEN and CDR2 is SYDVKM. The CDR3 is 14 residues long. Trimming took 5 bases from V and 7 from J, leaving 17 bases between them. This CDR3 reads CASSLFAGSGGYTF. CDR3 nucleotides: TGTGCCAGCAGTCTCTTTGCAGGGTCGGGTGGCTACACCTTC.

This chain uses TRBV7-2 with TRBJ2-5; 9 bases match TRBD2. Germline CDR1 and CDR2: SGHTA and FQGNSA. This CDR3 contains 15 residues. Trimming cost V 5 bases and J 5 bases; bases outside gene matches: 9. Here the CDR3 DNA reads TGTGCCAGCAGCGCGCAGACTAGCGGCGGGGAGACCCAGTACTTC. Translation: CASSAQTSGGETQYF.

This chain joins TRBV5-1 and TRBJ2-2, with 11 bases identical to TRBD2. Germline V gene data show CDR1 as SGHRS and CDR2 as YFSETQ. Losses at the gene ends were 4 bases for V and 4 bases for J; bases not matched to a gene: 9. The CDR3 sequence is 17 residues long. CDR3 amino acids: CASSPPGTSGSTGELFF. The CDR3 coding sequence is TGCGCCAGCAGCCCACCCGGGACTAGCGGCAGCACCGGGGAGCTGTTTTTT.

The rearrangement joins TRBV19 to TRBJ1-2, with D possibly being TRBD1 (6 bases). Germline V CDR1 and CDR2: LNHDA, SQIVND (reference sequence). Trimming stripped 7 bases from V and 13 bases from J, with 19 bases between. This CDR3 spans 12 amino acids. The CDR3 DNA follows: TGTGCCAGTACTATTTGGGGGGGGCACCCCACCTTC. Translating it yields CASTIWGGHPTF.

The chain recombines TRBV25-1 with TRBJ1-5, with 12 bases identical to TRBD1. The CDR3 has 18 amino acids. V gave up 6 bases and J gave up 6 bases; unmatched junction bases: 15. The germline CDR1 and CDR2 sequences are MGHDK and SYGVNS. CDR3 bases: TGTGCCAGCAGAGAAGAGTGGGGACAGGGGGCTAGAGGTCAGCCCCAGCATTTT. Protein product: CASREEWGQGARGQPQHF.

The rearrangement joins TRBV5-4 to TRBJ1-1; D gene ambiguous. The CDR3 spans 13 residues. The ends were cut back, 4 bases at V and 7 bases at J, with 14 bases in the middle. Germline loops: CDR1 SGHNT, CDR2 YYREEE (reference sequence). The DNA of the CDR3 is TGTGCCAGCAGCCTCCCTGGGCGAATTGAAGCTTTCTTT. This gives the protein CASSLPGRIEAFF.

V usage is TRBV6-5 and J usage is TRBJ1-2; 7 bases align to TRBD1. Germline-derived CDR1 and CDR2 are MNHEY and SVGAGI. V lost 6 bases to trimming and J lost 2 bases; unmatched junction nucleotides: 6. This CDR3 region has 14 residues. Here the CDR3 DNA reads TGTGCCAGCAGACTACAGGGGCGAAACTATGGCTACACCTTC. Its translation: CASRLQGRNYGYTF.

The chain has TRBV6-5 and TRBJ1-1; D is ambiguous. V was cut by 6 bases and J by 6 bases, with 20 bases left in between. CDR3 length equals 15 residues. The germline gives CDR1 MNHEY, CDR2 SVGAGI. The CDR3 spells CASSPPGDLRAEAFF. CDR3 in DNA: TGTGCCAGCAGCCCCCCCGGGGATTTGAGGGCTGAAGCTTTCTTT.

This clone is a singleton in its sample. The chain has TRBV15 and TRBJ2-7, with 12 bases fitting TRBD1. The trim removed 3 bases at V and 5 bases at J, leaving 8 bases unmatched. Germline CDR1 is LNHNV and CDR2 is YYDKDF (reference sequence). The CDR3 runs to 16 residues. The CDR3 nucleotides read TGTGCCACCAGCAGGTACCCGGGACAGGGGGCGGACGAGCAGTACTTC. Protein sequence: CATSRYPGQGADEQYF.

This clone was seen only a few times. The rearrangement joins TRBV27 to TRBJ1-1; D is undetermined. Trimming removed 0 bases at V and 3 bases at J, with 5 bases between. CDR1 and CDR2 (germline): MNHEY, SMNVEV (reference sequence). The CDR3 consists of 13 residues. CDR3 region: CASSLSRDTEAFF. The CDR3 region has the DNA TGTGCCAGCAGTTTATCGCGGGACACTGAAGCTTTCTTT.

V is TRBV5-6 and J is TRBJ2-5; 7 bases agree with TRBD1. CDR3 size: 14 residues. Germline values: CDR1 SGHDT, CDR2 YYEEEE. J was trimmed by 5 bases and V by 2 bases; bases with no gene match: 6. In DNA, the CDR3 is TGTGCCAGCAGCTTTGGATTAGGGGGCGAGACCCAGTACTTC. As protein: CASSFGLGGETQYF.

The chain combines TRBV5-6 with TRBJ2-3, with TRBD1 as a possible D gene (5 bases). CDR3 length equals 14 residues. The germline V gene encodes CDR1 SGHDT and CDR2 YYEEEE. V shed 0 bases and J shed 7 bases, with 12 bases lying between them. The CDR3 spells CASSLAGQGHTQYF. The DNA for the CDR3 is TGTGCCAGCAGCTTGGCCGGGCAGGGTCATACGCAGTATTTT. Full variable domain (outside the CDR3, taken from reference TRBV5-6 and TRBJ2-3): DAGVTQSPTHLIKTRGQQVTLRCSPKSGHDTVSWYQQALGQGPQFIFQYYEEEERQRGNFPDRFSGHQFPNYSSELNVNALLLGDSALYLCASSLAGQGHTQYFGPGTRLTVL.